Following are 8 T cell receptor beta chains from one sample sequenced in a study of identical twins. TCRdb re-derived calls from the 5' RACE reads in MiXCR, one entry per CDR3 protein. The table lists some 1,700,000 distinct CDR3 sequences, under 35% of them singletons. The sequenced sample was cord blood. Source of these receptors: a newborn girl in good health.

This clonotype appeared a few times. The CDR3 region has the DNA TGCAGCGCAATAAGCGGGGGGGCCGGAGCAGATACGCAGTATTTT. Translation gives CSAISGGAGADTQYF. The rearrangement joins TRBV29-1 to TRBJ2-3; TRBD2 matches at 10 bases. Germline CDR1 and CDR2: SQVTM and ANQGSEA. V trimming: 7 bases; J trimming: 4 bases; junction bases outside the gene matches: 11. This CDR3 region has 15 residues.

The rearrangement links TRBV4-2 to TRBJ1-6, with TRBD1 matching over 7 bases. The junction had 17 bases not matched to a gene; V was cut back by 0 bases and J by 18 bases. The CDR3 covers 16 residues. In germline, CDR1 is LGHNA, CDR2 YNFKEQ. CDR3 in amino acids: CASSQETGKGNSSPHF. The DNA for the CDR3 is TGTGCCAGCAGCCAAGAGACAGGGAAGGGTAATTCATCCCCCCACTTT.

This clonotype has more than one count but fewer than ten. The chain links TRBV21-1 to TRBJ2-1; the table assigns TRBD2, which was not confirmed against the DNA. TRBV21-1 is assigned pseudogene status. The length of the CDR3 is 16 residues. The CDR3 region is CASSKRGLARDNEQFF. In DNA form, the CDR3 reads TGTGCCAGCAGCAAACGGGGACTAGCGAGAGACAATGAGCAGTTCTTC.

The chain has TRBV6-5 and TRBJ2-3; 7 nucleotides agree with TRBD2. This CDR3 is 15 amino acids long. V lost 2 bases, J lost 5 bases, and 7 bases stayed unmatched. Germline values: CDR1 MNHEY, CDR2 SVGAGI. The CDR3 nucleotides read TGTGCCAGCAGTTACACATCGGGCGGGAGAGATACGCAGTATTTT. Its protein is CASSYTSGGRDTQYF.

The chain couples TRBV7-9 to TRBJ2-7; 8 bases align to TRBD1. The CDR3 runs to 15 residues. Looked up from germline, CDR1 is SEHNR and CDR2 is FQNEAQ (reference sequence). V trimming: 6 bases; J trimming: 1 base; junction bases outside the gene matches: 8. CDR3 amino acids: CASRASGTGSYEQYF. The CDR3 DNA is TGTGCCAGCAGGGCTTCCGGGACAGGTTCCTACGAGCAGTACTTC.

This clonotype was recorded a few times. This sequence joins TRBV4-2 and TRBJ2-1; 11 nucleotides line up with TRBD2. The ends lost 2 bases at V and 6 bases at J; junction bases unmatched: 15. CDR1 is LGHNA and CDR2 is YNFKEQ in the germline V gene. The CDR3 is 19 residues long. The CDR3: CASSQTLLIAGGRRNEQFF. The CDR3, as DNA: TGTGCCAGCAGCCAAACCTTACTAATAGCGGGGGGGCGACGCAATGAGCAGTTCTTC.

V and J are TRBV6-5 and TRBJ1-2, with TRBD1 identical over 11 bases. Losses at the gene ends were 2 bases for V and 4 bases for J; bases not matched to a gene: 3. Germline CDR1 and CDR2: MNHEY and SVGAGI. CDR3 length equals 15 residues. CDR3 bases: TGTGCCAGCAGTTACGAGGGACAGGGGGTCTATGGCTACACCTTC. Translation: CASSYEGQGVYGYTF.

This clonotype was seen only a few times. The chain recombines TRBV10-3 with TRBJ1-5; D uncertain. CDR3 length equals 13 residues. V was pared by 6 bases and J by 2 bases, with 8 bases between. Germline V CDR1 and CDR2: ENHRY, SYGVKD. CDR3 sequence reads: CAIRAYGNQPQHF. The CDR3 coding sequence is TGTGCCATCAGGGCCTATGGCAATCAGCCCCAGCATTTT.